This entry describes one TCR beta chain. There is no known antigen for this receptor. The record has no base qualities; no much larger clone is one base away. Separate from the roughly 700-subject first cohort, the validation cohort of 95 to 150 subjects was the group to which the donors belonged. V lost 4 bases and J lost 0 bases; the stretch between them is 11 bases long. The CDR3 numbers 14 residues from cysteine through phenylalanine. Left in the record is the CDR3 DNA by itself, 42 bases read in frame from the first base. In the germline V gene (reference sequence), CDR1 corresponds to GTSNPN and CDR2 to SVGIG. The sample is drawn from a study of cytomegalovirus exposure and HLA in healthy donors (dated by TCRdb to 2016 to 2017). About the full investigation: The 650 to 750 repertoires of the first cohort and the roughly 120 validation repertoires were produced on the same platform, according to a later analysis. The study was designed to test whether signatures of past pathogen exposure could be identified by cataloging public T cell receptors. Besides the first cohort of under 700 subjects, a separate validation cohort made up of roughly 130 different subjects was used. To predict cytomegalovirus infection status, the study brought together high-throughput TCR immunosequencing, statistical association of individual TCRs with disease status, and machine learning.

Library generation was performed with the immunoSEQ multiplex PCR assay. The authors processed their data as follows. To diagnose cytomegalovirus status from the catalog of TCR beta chain sequences, a statistical classification framework was built. TCRdb provides this immuneACCESS table in a form limited to in-frame rearrangements. Some clones are lacking; in checked studies, under half of them reflect an unresolved V gene, and why the rest are absent is not known. That table supplies the V and J calls and clone size; D and trimming were determined from the DNA. Here the sample has about 130,000 clones; 89% occur a single time. Together, the top ten hold 1.1% of the sample. Broad study findings and their caveats: In vitro tests confirmed that a few of the cytomegalovirus-associated TCR beta chains recognize cytomegalovirus antigens. Most TCR sequences were seen in very few donors, while some public TCRs were found in many individuals. According to the authors, the approach could potentially be generalized to other disease states and immunological phenotypes. The study gave a list of about 170 TCR beta chains associated with cytomegalovirus. The classifier was reported to diagnose cytomegalovirus status with high specificity and sensitivity in both the original and validation cohorts. A later analysis found that TCRs clustered in the first cohort also tended to co-occur in the roughly 120 validation repertoires, with just under 95% of cluster scores above 0. The validation cohort had no HLA typing available for a later analysis, so co-occurrence within that cohort was assessed over all 130 or so repertoires.

Source material: PBMCs. This chain is built from TRBV30 and TRBJ2-3; no D gene can be assigned with confidence. The sequence came from a woman aged 18-35 years in good health and CMV-seronegative. The sequence in DNA is TGTGCCTGGAACGCAGGCTCTAGCACAGATACGCAGTATTTT. This is translated as CAWNAGSSTDTQYF.